These 27 T cell receptor beta chains were sequenced from one sample in a study of blood T cell repertoires in COVID-19. The protocol was immunoSEQ multiplex PCR, while the TCRdb copy is restricted to in-frame clones and leaves out a portion. This repertoire shows a few hundred thousand clones, under 90% found once; its top ten account for approximately 0.94%. The sequencing input was peripheral blood. These receptors all stem from a woman in her thirties or forties who had recovered from COVID-19.

The chain combines TRBV6-1 with TRBJ2-7, with D perhaps matching TRBD2 (5 bases). V was cut by 1 base and J by 6 bases, with 13 bases left in between. This CDR3 spans 14 amino acids. From germline, CDR1 is MNHNS and CDR2 SASEGT. The CDR3 sequence is CASSEDGSRGEQYF. The CDR3 nucleotides read TGTGCCAGCAGTGAAGATGGGTCCCGGGGCGAGCAGTACTTC.

The chain combines TRBV19 with TRBJ1-1; TRBD1 matches at 8 bases. Germline CDR1 LNHDA, CDR2 SQIVND (reference sequence). The length of the CDR3 is 12 residues. After removal of 6 bases from V and 11 bases from J, the junction contained 8 bases not matched to a gene. The CDR3 DNA reads TGTGCCAGTAGCGAAAACAGGGGGGCTGCTTTCTTT. Protein sequence: CASSENRGAAFF.

The chain combines TRBV18 with TRBJ1-1, with D maybe TRBD1 (5 bases). Deletions cut 6 bases from V and 4 bases from J, with 27 bases between. The CDR3 has 18 residues. The germline gives CDR1 KGHSH, CDR2 LQKENI. DNA for the CDR3: TGTGCCAGCTCCCTTTTGATGGGGGGTGGCCCTGGGACCACTGAAGCTTTCTTT. It is translated as CASSLLMGGGPGTTEAFF.

The J gene is TRBJ2-7, the V gene TRBV5-4, with a tentative D call TRBD2 (6 bases). Germline CDR1 and CDR2: SGHNT and YYREEE (reference sequence). This CDR3 spans 15 amino acids. V was cut by 4 bases and J by 4 bases, with 18 bases left in between. CDR3 DNA sequence: TGTGCCAGCAGCCCGCTGGGGGGAGGAATATACGAGCAGTACTTC. Amino acids: CASSPLGGGIYEQYF.

The chain uses TRBV6-6 and TRBJ2-3; 7 nucleotides align to TRBD1. The J segment lost 0 bases and the V segment lost 5 bases, leaving 5 bases of the junction unmatched. The germline V gene has CDR1 MNHNY and CDR2 SVGAGI (reference sequence). The CDR3 is 15 amino acids. The CDR3 here is CASSRTGASTDTQYF. DNA for the CDR3: TGTGCCAGCAGTCGGACAGGAGCTAGCACAGATACGCAGTATTTT.

The V and J genes are TRBV5-4 and TRBJ1-1; D gene ambiguous. CDR3 length equals 16 residues. V shed 4 bases and J shed 1 base, with 17 bases lying between them. Germline assignment: CDR1 SGHNT and CDR2 YYREEE (reference sequence). The CDR3 here is CASSPGRSQPNTEAFF. The CDR3 coding sequence is TGTGCCAGCAGCCCTGGCAGGTCCCAACCGAACACTGAAGCTTTCTTT.

This sequence joins TRBV9 and TRBJ2-6; 7 bases match TRBD1. This CDR3 is built from 17 residues. From germline, CDR1 is SGDLS and CDR2 YYNGEE. Unmatched junction bases numbered 3, after V lost 0 bases and J lost 0 bases. CDR3 DNA sequence: TGTGCCAGCAGCGTAGCGGGACAGAGCTCTGGGGCCAACGTCCTGACTTTC. It is translated as CASSVAGQSSGANVLTF.

The rearrangement uses TRBV3-1 (or the pseudogene TRBV3-2) and TRBJ2-7; weak D call: TRBD1 (5 bases). The CDR3 has 11 residues. V was cut by 1 base and J by 13 bases, with 11 bases left in between. Germline V lookup: CDR1 LGHDT, CDR2 YNNKEL (reference sequence). The CDR3 DNA reads as TGTGCCAGCAGCCAAGGGGGCGACGTCTACTTC. Residues: CASSQGGDVYF.

The chain combines TRBV29-1 with TRBJ1-5; possibly TRBD1 for D (6 bases). Germline V gene lookup returns CDR1 SQVTM and CDR2 ANQGSEA. Trimming removed 4 bases at V and 3 bases at J, with 7 bases between. This CDR3 has 12 amino acids. CDR3: CSVGTDNQPQHF. As DNA, the CDR3 is TGCAGCGTTGGGACAGACAATCAGCCCCAGCATTTT.

This sequence joins TRBV12-3 or TRBV12-4 and TRBJ2-7, with D unresolved. The V gene lost 6 bases and the J gene lost 3 bases, with 6 bases spanning the gap. This CDR3 is built from 11 residues. Here the CDR3 reads CASSAHYEQYF. CDR3 in DNA: TGTGCCAGCAGCGCGCACTACGAGCAGTACTTC.

The chain combines TRBV5-1 with TRBJ1-1; possible D gene TRBD1, 6 bases. The ends were cut back, 3 bases at V and 1 base at J, with 13 bases in the middle. The CDR3 is 15 residues long. In germline, CDR1 is SGHRS, CDR2 YFSETQ. This CDR3 reads CASSSRTEPNTEAFF. For the CDR3, the DNA is TGCGCCAGCAGCTCCCGGACAGAACCGAACACTGAAGCTTTCTTT.

The genes are TRBV20-1 and TRBJ1-1; 7 positions match TRBD1. Unmatched junction bases numbered 12, after V lost 3 bases and J lost 8 bases. Germline CDR1 reads DFQATT; CDR2 reads SNEGSKA (reference sequence). The CDR3 is 14 residues long. CDR3 DNA: TGCAGTGCTAGTCAGGGACAGTGGGATCAAGAAGCTTTCTTT. Translation gives CSASQGQWDQEAFF.

This clone was seen many times. This sequence joins TRBV9 and TRBJ2-3, with 13 nucleotides matching TRBD2. Germline V gene sequence: CDR1 SGDLS, CDR2 YYNGEE. This CDR3 comprises 16 residues. The ends lost 5 bases at V and 4 bases at J; junction bases unmatched: 7. The CDR3 DNA sequence: TGTGCCAGCAGTGGGCTTGGGACTAGCGGGGCAGATACGCAGTATTTT. Its protein product is CASSGLGTSGADTQYF.

The rearrangement links TRBV7-2 to TRBJ2-7; TRBD1 matches at 12 bases. The CDR3 is 18 residues long. Germline CDR1 SGHTA, CDR2 FQGNSA. Germline trimming cut 1 base from V and 1 base from J; bases unmatched to any gene: 8. CDR3: CASSLVGTGGAASYEQYF. CDR3 nucleotides: TGTGCCAGCAGCTTAGTAGGGACAGGGGGCGCTGCGTCCTACGAGCAGTACTTC.

The chain joins TRBV11-2 to TRBJ2-7; the match to TRBD2 covers 10 bases. This CDR3 contains 16 residues. V trimming: 5 bases; J trimming: 4 bases; junction bases outside the gene matches: 11. CDR1 is SGHAT, CDR2 FQNNGV, per germline. CDR3 residues: CASSRVRGLASYEQYF. The CDR3 nucleotides read TGTGCCAGCAGCCGAGTAAGGGGACTAGCGTCATACGAGCAGTACTTC. Full variable domain (missing parts from reference TRBV11-2 and TRBJ2-7): EAGVAQSPRYKIIEKRQSVAFWCNPISGHATLYWYQQILGQGPKLLIQFQNNGVVDDSQLPKDRFSAERLKGVDSTLKIQPAKLEDSAVYLCASSRVRGLASYEQYFGPGTRLTVT.

The V gene is TRBV6-2 or TRBV6-3, the J gene TRBJ2-5; tentative D call: TRBD2 (5 bases). From germline, CDR1 is MNHEY and CDR2 SVGEGT. This CDR3 is built from 14 residues. Trimming stripped 2 bases from V and 1 base from J, with 8 bases between. In nucleotides, the CDR3 is TGTGCCAGCAGTTACGCGGGCCTCCAAGAGACCCAGTACTTC. Amino acid sequence: CASSYAGLQETQYF.

The chain is built from TRBV2 and TRBJ2-5; unclear D gene. This CDR3 is 11 amino acids long. Looked up from germline, CDR1 is SNHLY and CDR2 is FYNNEI. V was clipped by 3 bases and J by 9 bases, with 8 bases between them. The CDR3 nucleotides read TGTGCCAGCAGTGAGGAGCTTCCCCAGTACTTC. Its protein product is CASSEELPQYF.

This chain links TRBV7-2 with TRBJ2-6; no clear D. Deletions cut 5 bases from V and 1 base from J, with 9 bases between. The CDR3 loop spans 15 amino acids. CDR1 is SGHTA and CDR2 is FQGNSA in the germline V gene. This CDR3 reads CASSMALSGANVLTF. The CDR3 DNA follows: TGTGCCAGCAGCATGGCCCTTTCTGGGGCCAACGTCCTGACTTTC.

In its sample, this clone was seen once. The chain recombines TRBV5-6 with TRBJ2-7; D is undetermined. The CDR3 contains 14 residues. V was cut by 1 base and J by 2 bases, with 10 bases left in between. The germline V gene encodes CDR1 SGHDT and CDR2 YYEEEE. Here the CDR3 DNA reads TGTGCCAGCAGCTTGCCCGGAGTGGCCTACGAGCAGTACTTC. Translation: CASSLPGVAYEQYF.

This clone was counted once. The rearrangement joins TRBV6-1 to TRBJ2-7, with TRBD2 as a possible D gene (6 bases). CDR1 is MNHNS and CDR2 is SASEGT in the germline V gene. This CDR3 has 15 amino acids. V was trimmed by 6 bases and J by 0 bases, leaving 15 bases between them. The CDR3 DNA sequence: TGTGCCAGCAGCCGTAGCGGTCTGGACTCCTACGAGCAGTACTTC. It translates to CASSRSGLDSYEQYF.

This chain joins TRBV5-1 and TRBJ1-4; D gene ambiguous. The germline V and J ends were trimmed by 3 bases and 8 bases, with 11 bases remaining between them. This CDR3 spans 13 amino acids. Germline CDR1 reads SGHRS; CDR2 reads YFSETQ. This CDR3 is CASSSSSGEKLFF. CDR3 bases: TGCGCCAGCAGCTCGTCCTCCGGGGAAAAACTGTTTTTT.

The V gene is TRBV11-1, the J gene TRBJ2-3; 11 bases match TRBD2. V trimming: 3 bases; J trimming: 3 bases; junction bases outside the gene matches: 5. CDR1 is SGHAT and CDR2 is FQDESV in the germline V gene (reference sequence). There are 16 residues in the CDR3. CDR3 loop: CASSFIAGGGTDTQYF. The CDR3 coding sequence is TGTGCCAGCAGCTTTATAGCGGGAGGGGGAACAGATACGCAGTATTTT.

The V gene is TRBV19, the J gene TRBJ1-2; TRBD1 matches 9 bases. V shed 7 bases, J shed 7 bases, and the junction held 10 bases outside the gene matches. Germline lookup yields CDR1 LNHDA and CDR2 SQIVND (reference sequence). The CDR3 contains 14 residues. The CDR3 loop reads CASTRSPGQGGYTF. CDR3 nucleotides: TGTGCCAGTACCCGATCACCGGGACAGGGTGGCTACACCTTC.

CDR3 in DNA: TGCGCCAGCGGCAGCGGGGGTCCCGGGGAGCTGTTTTTT. Translation: CASGSGGPGELFF. The chain is built from TRBV5-1 and TRBJ2-2; 8 bases match TRBD2. Germline lookup yields CDR1 SGHRS and CDR2 YFSETQ. The CDR3 has 13 amino acids. The J segment lost 6 bases and the V segment lost 7 bases, leaving 5 bases of the junction unmatched.

V is TRBV18 and J is TRBJ1-2; 8 bases fit TRBD1. J lost 2 bases, V lost 4 bases, and 6 bases had no gene match. CDR3 length: 15 residues. Germline V gene lookup returns CDR1 KGHSH and CDR2 LQKENI. The CDR3 loop is CASSRAGGENYGYTF. The CDR3 DNA reads TGTGCCAGCTCACGGGCAGGGGGCGAGAACTATGGCTACACCTTC.

V is TRBV10-3 and J is TRBJ1-4; TRBD1 is a possible D gene (5 bases). This CDR3 comprises 14 residues. Germline V gene lookup returns CDR1 ENHRY and CDR2 SYGVKD. The V end was cut by 2 bases, the J end by 8 bases, with 12 bases between. CDR3 DNA: TGTGCCATCAGTGAGGGCAGGGTCGACGAAAAACTGTTTTTT. Translated, it gives CAISEGRVDEKLFF.

This clone was seen more than once but under ten times. The chain's CDR3 is CASSAGTGGYQPQHF. The CDR3 nucleotides read TGTGCCAGCAGTGCCGGGACCGGGGGGTATCAGCCCCAGCATTTT. This chain joins TRBV28 and TRBJ1-5; D possibly corresponds to TRBD1 (5 bases). V was trimmed by 5 bases and J by 5 bases, leaving 16 bases between them. Germline CDR1 reads MDHEN; CDR2 reads SYDVKM. The CDR3 is 15 amino acids.